The 30 T cell receptor beta chains below all came from one sample that was sequenced in a study of blood T cells in healthy people across ages. Sample-barcoded 5' priming and a J-beta primer mix drove a second PCR of roughly 6 to 12 cycles. TCRdb used MiXCR to reprocess the 5' RACE reads, holding one entry per CDR3 protein. The sample contains around 790,000 distinct CDR3 sequences, approximately 48% of which appear only once. Sequencing was done on a sample of blood. The receptor set was obtained from a man in his 60s in good health.

The J gene is TRBJ2-1, the V gene TRBV20-1; tentative D call: TRBD1 (6 bases). Germline V lookup: CDR1 DFQATT, CDR2 SNEGSKA (reference sequence). Trimming pared 3 bases from V and 5 bases from J, leaving 14 bases between. The CDR3 contains 14 residues. CDR3 sequence reads: CSARGTRANNEQFF. The CDR3, as DNA: TGCAGTGCTAGGGGGACAAGGGCAAACAATGAGCAGTTCTTC.

This chain uses TRBV6-6 with TRBJ2-6, with D possibly being TRBD1 (7 bases). The CDR3 is 14 residues long. Germline assignment: CDR1 MNHNY and CDR2 SVGAGI (reference sequence). The V gene lost 10 bases and the J gene lost 0 bases, with 10 bases spanning the gap. CDR3: CATQGGSGANVLTF. The CDR3 nucleotides are TGTGCCACCCAGGGGGGCTCTGGGGCCAACGTCCTGACTTTC.

This clonotype was found many times. An end of the junction does not agree with germline; a read error may underlie this. The rearrangement links TRBV7-7 to TRBJ2-1; no firm D call. This CDR3 spans 15 amino acids. The germline gives CDR1 SSHAT, CDR2 FNYEAQ (reference sequence). CDR3: CASSPTSGPYNEQFF. CDR3 in DNA: TGTGCTAGCAGCCCGACCTCCGGACCCTACAATGAGCAGTTCTTC.

The rearrangement links TRBV5-1 to TRBJ2-7, with a tentative D call TRBD1 (5 bases). The CDR3 totals 15 residues. CDR1 SGHRS and CDR2 YFSETQ come from the germline V gene. Trimming left V 5 bases short and J 2 bases short, with 17 bases between. The DNA of the CDR3 is TGCGCCAGCAGGCCAGACATACAGGTAACCTACGAGCAGTACTTC. Translated: CASRPDIQVTYEQYF.

This clonotype was found a few times. The chain employs TRBV28 and TRBJ2-1, with a weak D call TRBD2 (6 bases). The CDR3 totals 15 residues. CDR1 is MDHEN, CDR2 SYDVKM, per germline. V lost 7 bases and J 5 bases, leaving 18 bases between the germline ends. CDR3 loop: CASITGGAGDNEQFF. The DNA of the CDR3 is TGTGCCAGCATAACGGGCGGGGCGGGTGACAATGAGCAGTTCTTC.

The genes are TRBV7-2 and TRBJ1-6; D may be TRBD1 (6 bases). Trimming removed 5 bases at V and 5 bases at J, with 16 bases between. This CDR3 region has 16 residues. From germline, CDR1 is SGHTA and CDR2 FQGNSA. CDR3: CASSTNPGANNSPLHF. In nucleotides, the CDR3 is TGTGCCAGCAGCACGAACCCGGGGGCGAATAATTCACCCCTCCACTTT.

The chain combines TRBV7-9 with TRBJ1-1; D is possibly TRBD1 (6 bases). From germline, CDR1 is SEHNR and CDR2 FQNEAQ (reference sequence). Trimming pared 4 bases from V and 4 bases from J, leaving 16 bases between. This CDR3 region has 15 residues. Here the CDR3 reads CASSSTGGGVTEAFF. The CDR3 bases are TGTGCCAGCAGCTCTACGGGAGGGGGGGTCACTGAAGCTTTCTTT.

This clonotype has a handful of counts. At one boundary the junction diverges from the germline segment, which might be a read error. The V and J genes are TRBV7-7 and TRBJ2-1, with D maybe TRBD2 (6 bases). The CDR3 spans 15 residues. Per germline, CDR1 SSHAT and CDR2 FNYEAQ (reference sequence). CDR3 residues: CASSLARDSGNEQFF. CDR3 sequence (DNA): TGTGCTAGCAGCTTAGCGCGGGACTCTGGGAATGAGCAGTTCTTC.

The J gene is TRBJ2-1, the V gene TRBV29-1; D may be TRBD2 (6 bases). V shed 6 bases and J shed 3 bases, with 21 bases lying between them. Germline CDR1 is SQVTM and CDR2 is ANQGSEA. The CDR3 loop spans 16 amino acids. CDR3 in DNA: TGCAGCGTGGGGGGAACAGTCGCACTTAACTACAATGAGCAGTTCTTC. Its protein is CSVGGTVALNYNEQFF.

The V gene is TRBV6-2 or TRBV6-3, the J gene TRBJ2-7, with D tentatively TRBD2 (5 bases). V gave up 9 bases and J gave up 2 bases, with 11 bases separating them. Germline CDR1 is MNHEY and CDR2 is SVGEGT. The CDR3 totals 12 residues. The CDR3 region has the DNA TGTGCCAGTAACCCCGGGACCTACGAGCAGTACTTC. Protein: CASNPGTYEQYF.

This clonotype was detected a few times. The gene calls are TRBV5-1 and TRBJ2-1; no clear D. Looked up from germline, CDR1 is SGHRS and CDR2 is YFSETQ. Trimming pared 0 bases from V and 4 bases from J, leaving 11 bases between. This CDR3 comprises 15 residues. The CDR3 sequence: CASSLAGARYNEQFF. Here the CDR3 DNA reads TGCGCCAGCAGCTTGGCTGGCGCTAGGTACAATGAGCAGTTCTTC.

The V and J genes are TRBV12-3 or TRBV12-4 and TRBJ1-1; 8 bases fit TRBD1. The CDR3 spans 14 residues. V lost 6 bases, J lost 3 bases, and 6 bases stayed unmatched. The CDR3 sequence: CASRPQGADTEAFF. CDR3 DNA: TGTGCCAGCAGGCCGCAGGGGGCCGACACTGAAGCTTTCTTT.

This chain connects TRBV20-1 to TRBJ2-3, with TRBD2 matching 10 bases. J gave up 2 bases and V 5 bases, and 10 bases lay outside the gene matches. The CDR3 covers 16 residues. Germline values: CDR1 DFQATT, CDR2 SNEGSKA (reference sequence). The CDR3 here is CSAHLHTSGITDTQYF. The CDR3 DNA is TGCAGTGCTCACCTACATACTAGCGGGATCACAGATACGCAGTATTTT.

The chain combines TRBV6-1 with TRBJ2-5, with 7 bases aligning to TRBD2. The length of the CDR3 is 14 residues. Germline V lookup: CDR1 MNHNS, CDR2 SASEGT. V trimming: 2 bases; J trimming: 4 bases; junction bases outside the gene matches: 4. CDR3 sequence: CASSEMASGETQYF. CDR3 DNA: TGTGCCAGCAGTGAAATGGCTAGCGGAGAGACCCAGTACTTC.

A few counts support this clonotype. V is TRBV7-2 and J is TRBJ2-7, with TRBD1 identical over 8 bases. This CDR3 is 12 amino acids long. V trimming: 10 bases; J trimming: 2 bases; junction bases outside the gene matches: 4. Germline loops: CDR1 SGHTA, CDR2 FQGNSA. This CDR3 is CATGQGPYEQYF. In DNA, the CDR3 is TGTGCCACCGGACAGGGCCCCTACGAGCAGTACTTC.

In this sample, this clonotype turned up a few times. This rearrangement joins TRBV12-3 or TRBV12-4 to TRBJ1-2; D perhaps matches TRBD1 (5 bases). There are 12 residues in the CDR3. Trimming pared 3 bases from V and 10 bases from J, leaving 12 bases between. The CDR3 nucleotides read TGTGCCAGCAGTTTGGGGACGGGAGTCTACACCTTC. It encodes CASSLGTGVYTF.

The chain carries TRBV29-1 and TRBJ2-3, with a tentative D call TRBD1 (6 bases). Germline values: CDR1 SQVTM, CDR2 ANQGSEA. The CDR3 runs 14 residues. V shed 7 bases and J shed 6 bases, with 20 bases lying between them. CDR3 sequence (DNA): TGCAGCGCGATTCGGGACAAGGGGATTGATACGCAGTATTTT. Its protein is CSAIRDKGIDTQYF.

V usage is TRBV2 and J usage is TRBJ2-3, with D tentatively TRBD2 (5 bases). Trimming shortened V by 8 bases and J by 3 bases, and 15 bases separated the two germline ends. The germline CDR1 and CDR2 sequences are SNHLY and FYNNEI. The CDR3 has 14 amino acids. CDR3 loop: CASSRGRRTDTQYF. DNA for the CDR3: TGTGCCAGCTCTCGGGGTCGACGTACAGATACGCAGTATTTT.

V is TRBV7-9 and J is TRBJ2-7; weak D call: TRBD2 (6 bases). Trimming removed 0 bases at V and 6 bases at J, with 12 bases between. CDR3 size: 14 residues. The germline CDR1 and CDR2 sequences are SEHNR and FQNEAQ (reference sequence). The CDR3 region has the DNA TGTGCCAGCAGCTTAGCGCAGGGACTGGGCGAGCAGTACTTC. The encoded protein is CASSLAQGLGEQYF.

The chain carries TRBV20-1 and TRBJ2-1; D gene unclear. The DNA end is more similar to TRBJ2-7, so the J call may be wrong. This CDR3 contains 16 residues. Germline loops: CDR1 DFQATT, CDR2 SNEGSKA (reference sequence). CDR3 sequence: CSARDSPPGPDYEQYF. The CDR3 DNA reads TGCAGTGCTAGAGATTCCCCCCCTGGGCCCGACTACGAGCAGTACTTC.

The J gene is TRBJ2-1, the V gene TRBV6-5, with 9 nucleotides matching TRBD1. Trimming removed 4 bases from V and 6 bases from J; junction bases left unmatched: 7. Germline assignment: CDR1 MNHEY and CDR2 SVGAGI. This CDR3 contains 15 residues. This CDR3 is CASSSPGTGINEQFF. CDR3 DNA: TGTGCCAGCAGTTCTCCCGGGACAGGGATCAATGAGCAGTTCTTC.

This chain connects TRBV6-5 to TRBJ2-7, with 11 nucleotides matching TRBD2. V dropped 2 bases and J dropped 6; count of bases not matched to a gene: 6. Germline CDR1 and CDR2: MNHEY and SVGAGI. The CDR3 extends over 15 amino acids. CDR3: CASSYLSGGAREQYF. CDR3 coding DNA: TGTGCCAGCAGTTACCTTAGCGGGGGGGCCCGCGAGCAGTACTTC.

J is TRBJ2-1 and V is TRBV2; 8 bases align to TRBD2. Trimming cost V 5 bases and J 0 bases; bases outside gene matches: 18. CDR1 SNHLY and CDR2 FYNNEI come from the germline V gene. CDR3 length equals 20 residues. The CDR3 here is CASSTTRAGGTLRSYNEQFF. CDR3 coding DNA: TGTGCCAGCAGTACCACTAGGGCGGGGGGCACCCTTCGCTCCTACAATGAGCAGTTCTTC.

The chain joins TRBV9 to TRBJ2-5; maybe TRBD2 (5 bases). The length of the CDR3 is 13 residues. The germline V and J ends were trimmed by 0 bases and 7 bases, with 10 bases remaining between them. From germline, CDR1 is SGDLS and CDR2 YYNGEE. The CDR3 nucleotides are TGTGCCAGCAGCGTAGCCCGCGAGGGGACCCAGTACTTC. Translated: CASSVAREGTQYF.

In its sample, this clonotype was seen many times. This sequence joins TRBV5-1 and TRBJ2-1; 10 bases fit TRBD2. V dropped 4 bases and J dropped 5; count of bases not matched to a gene: 9. CDR1 and CDR2 from the germline V gene are SGHRS and YFSETQ. The CDR3 loop spans 16 amino acids. Here the CDR3 reads CASSPPIAGGNNEQFF. The DNA for the CDR3 is TGCGCCAGCAGCCCTCCTATAGCGGGGGGTAACAATGAGCAGTTCTTC.

The chain joins TRBV28 to TRBJ1-5, with D perhaps TRBD1 (6 bases). The germline V gene has CDR1 MDHEN and CDR2 SYDVKM. The CDR3 sequence is 15 residues long. Trimming shortened V by 2 bases and J by 2 bases, and 10 bases separated the two germline ends. The CDR3 region is CASSLEGDGNQPQHF. CDR3 bases: TGTGCCAGCAGTTTAGAGGGGGATGGCAATCAGCCCCAGCATTTT.

The chain combines TRBV5-1 with TRBJ2-3; 14 positions agree with TRBD2. The V segment lost 0 bases and the J segment 6 bases; nucleotides outside the gene matches: 6. The germline V gene encodes CDR1 SGHRS and CDR2 YFSETQ. CDR3 length equals 17 residues. CDR3 coding DNA: TGCGCCAGCAGCTTGGGACTAGCGGGGGGGCAATTCGATACGCAGTATTTT. This sequence encodes CASSLGLAGGQFDTQYF.

A few counts support this clonotype. One end of the junction fails to match germline, which may point to a read error. The rearrangement uses TRBV12-3 or TRBV12-4 and TRBJ2-2; D is possibly TRBD1 (6 bases). The CDR3 has 16 amino acids. DNA for the CDR3: TGTGCCAGCAGAACTGCCGGGACACCGAACGCCGGGGAGCTGTTTTTT. Its translation is CASRTAGTPNAGELFF.

This chain's CDR3 is CSVGQGSGNTIYF. The CDR3 DNA reads TGCAGCGTAGGACAGGGCAGTGGAAACACCATATATTTT. The chain has TRBV29-1 and TRBJ1-3, with TRBD1 matching over 8 bases. The length of the CDR3 is 13 residues. Losses at the gene ends were 6 bases for V and 3 bases for J; bases not matched to a gene: 4. The germline CDR1 and CDR2 sequences are SQVTM and ANQGSEA.

The chain has TRBV5-6 and TRBJ2-5; 7 bases line up with TRBD1. Losses at the gene ends were 0 bases for V and 2 bases for J; bases not matched to a gene: 10. This CDR3 contains 17 residues. Germline CDR1 SGHDT, CDR2 YYEEEE. The CDR3: CASSLAQGLTIQETQYF. The CDR3 DNA follows: TGTGCCAGCAGCTTGGCACAGGGGCTAACTATTCAAGAGACCCAGTACTTC.